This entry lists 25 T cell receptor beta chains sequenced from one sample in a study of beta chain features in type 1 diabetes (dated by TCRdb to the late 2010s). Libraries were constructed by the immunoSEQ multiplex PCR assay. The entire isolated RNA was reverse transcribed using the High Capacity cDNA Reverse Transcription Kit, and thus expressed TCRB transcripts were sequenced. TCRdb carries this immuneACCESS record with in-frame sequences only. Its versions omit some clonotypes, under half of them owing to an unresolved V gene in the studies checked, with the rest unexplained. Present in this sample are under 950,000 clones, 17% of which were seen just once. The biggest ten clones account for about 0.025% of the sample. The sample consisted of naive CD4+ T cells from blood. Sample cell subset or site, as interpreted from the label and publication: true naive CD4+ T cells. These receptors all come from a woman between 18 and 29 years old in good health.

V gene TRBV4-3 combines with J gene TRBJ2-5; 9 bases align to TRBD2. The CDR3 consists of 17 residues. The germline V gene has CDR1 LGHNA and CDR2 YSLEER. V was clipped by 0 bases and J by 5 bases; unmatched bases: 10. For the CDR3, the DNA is TGCGCCAGCAGCCAAGATGGGGCGGGAGGGCCCCGGGAGACCCAGTACTTC. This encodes CASSQDGAGGPRETQYF.

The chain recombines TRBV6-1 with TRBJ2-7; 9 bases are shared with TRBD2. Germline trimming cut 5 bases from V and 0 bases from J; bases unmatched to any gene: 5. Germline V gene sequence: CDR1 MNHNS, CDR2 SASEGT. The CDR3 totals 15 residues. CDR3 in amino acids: CASSRLAVSSYEQYF. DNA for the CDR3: TGTGCCAGCAGTCGACTAGCGGTGAGCTCCTACGAGCAGTACTTC.

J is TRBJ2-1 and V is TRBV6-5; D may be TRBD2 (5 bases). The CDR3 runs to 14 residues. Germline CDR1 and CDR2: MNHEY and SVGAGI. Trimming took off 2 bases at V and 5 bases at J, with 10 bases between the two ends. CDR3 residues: CASSYGSSHNEQFF. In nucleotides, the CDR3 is TGTGCCAGCAGTTACGGGTCTAGCCACAATGAGCAGTTCTTC.

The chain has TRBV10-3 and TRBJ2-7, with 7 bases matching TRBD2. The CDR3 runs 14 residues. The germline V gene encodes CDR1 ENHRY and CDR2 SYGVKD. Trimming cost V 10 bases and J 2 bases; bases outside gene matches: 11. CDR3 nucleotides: TGTGCCACCACCCCCGGGCTAGCGGCCTACGAGCAGTACTTC. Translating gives CATTPGLAAYEQYF.

The CDR3 sequence: CASSSLRAGGPSHYNEQFF. As DNA, the CDR3 is TGTGCCAGCAGCTCTCTTCGGGCGGGAGGGCCATCCCACTACAATGAGCAGTTCTTC. The chain employs TRBV7-2 and TRBJ2-1; 9 positions match TRBD2. This CDR3 is built from 19 residues. Germline V CDR1 and CDR2: SGHTA, FQGNSA. V shed 4 bases, J shed 3 bases, and the junction held 16 bases outside the gene matches.

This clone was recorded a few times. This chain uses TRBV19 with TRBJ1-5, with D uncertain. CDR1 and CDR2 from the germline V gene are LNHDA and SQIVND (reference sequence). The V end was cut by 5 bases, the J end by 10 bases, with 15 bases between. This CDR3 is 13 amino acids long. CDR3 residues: CASSEPGVGPQHF. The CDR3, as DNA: TGTGCCAGTAGTGAGCCTGGCGTTGGTCCCCAGCATTTT. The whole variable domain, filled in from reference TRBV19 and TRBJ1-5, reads DGGITQSPKYLFRKEGQNVTLSCEQNLNHDAMYWYRQDPGQGLRLIYYSQIVNDFQKGDIAEGYSVSREKKESFPLTVTSAQKNPTAFYLCASSEPGVGPQHFGDGTRLSIL.

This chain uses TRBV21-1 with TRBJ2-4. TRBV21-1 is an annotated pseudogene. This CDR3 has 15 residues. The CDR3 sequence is CASSKWGPTRNIQYF. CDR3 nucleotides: TGTGCCAGCAGCAAATGGGGACCGACCAGGAACATTCAGTACTTC.

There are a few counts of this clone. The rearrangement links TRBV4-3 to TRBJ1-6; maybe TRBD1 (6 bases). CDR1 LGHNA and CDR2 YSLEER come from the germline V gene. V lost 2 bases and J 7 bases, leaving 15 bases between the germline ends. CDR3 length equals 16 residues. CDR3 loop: CASSQTADRNNSPLHF. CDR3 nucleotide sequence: TGCGCCAGCAGCCAAACCGCGGACAGAAACAATTCACCCCTCCACTTT.

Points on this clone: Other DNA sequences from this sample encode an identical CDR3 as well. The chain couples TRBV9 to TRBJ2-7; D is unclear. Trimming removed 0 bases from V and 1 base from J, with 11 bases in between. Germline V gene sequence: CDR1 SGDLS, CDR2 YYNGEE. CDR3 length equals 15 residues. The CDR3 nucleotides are TGTGCCAGCAGCGTAGACGTGGGCATATCCTACGAGCAGTACTTC. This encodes CASSVDVGISYEQYF.

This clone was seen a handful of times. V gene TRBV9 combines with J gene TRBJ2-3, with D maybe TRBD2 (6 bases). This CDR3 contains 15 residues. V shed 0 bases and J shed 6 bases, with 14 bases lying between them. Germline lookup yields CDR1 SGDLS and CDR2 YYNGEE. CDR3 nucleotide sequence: TGTGCCAGCAGCGTAGCGCCCGGGAGTGGGGATACGCAGTATTTT. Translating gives CASSVAPGSGDTQYF.

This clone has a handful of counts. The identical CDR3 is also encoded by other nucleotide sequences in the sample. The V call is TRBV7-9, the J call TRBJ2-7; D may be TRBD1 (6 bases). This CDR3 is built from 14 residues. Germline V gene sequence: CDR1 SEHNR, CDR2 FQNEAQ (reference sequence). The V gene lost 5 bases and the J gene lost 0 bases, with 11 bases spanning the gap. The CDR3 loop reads CASSLGQSSYEQYF. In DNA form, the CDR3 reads TGTGCCAGCAGCCTCGGACAGAGCTCCTACGAGCAGTACTTC. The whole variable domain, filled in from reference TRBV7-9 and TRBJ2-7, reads DTGVSQNPRHKITKRGQNVTFRCDPISEHNRLYWYRQTLGQGPEFLTYFQNEAQLEKSRLLSDRFSAERPKGSFSTLEIQRTEQGDSAMYLCASSLGQSSYEQYFGPGTRLTVT.

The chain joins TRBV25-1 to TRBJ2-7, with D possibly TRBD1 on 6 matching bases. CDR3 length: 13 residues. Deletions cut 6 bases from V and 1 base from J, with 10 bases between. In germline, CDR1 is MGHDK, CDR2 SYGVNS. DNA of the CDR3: TGTGCCAGCAGAGGACAGACATCCTACGAGCAGTACTTC. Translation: CASRGQTSYEQYF.

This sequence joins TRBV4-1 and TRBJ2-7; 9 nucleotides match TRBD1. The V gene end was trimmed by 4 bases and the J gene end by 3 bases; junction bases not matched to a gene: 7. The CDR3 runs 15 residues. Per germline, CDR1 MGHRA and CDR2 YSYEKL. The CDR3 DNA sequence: TGCGCCAGCAGCCGGGGACAGGGTCCGCTCTACGAGCAGTACTTC. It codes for CASSRGQGPLYEQYF.

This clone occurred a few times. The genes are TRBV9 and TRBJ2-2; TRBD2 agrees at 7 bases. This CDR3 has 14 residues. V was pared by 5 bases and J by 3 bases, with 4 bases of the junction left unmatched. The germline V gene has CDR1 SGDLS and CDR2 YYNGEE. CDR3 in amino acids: CASSLSGHTGELFF. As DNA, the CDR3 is TGTGCCAGCAGTCTTAGCGGGCACACCGGGGAGCTGTTTTTT. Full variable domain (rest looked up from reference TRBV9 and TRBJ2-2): DSGVTQTPKHLITATGQRVTLRCSPRSGDLSVYWYQQSLDQGLQFLIQYYNGEERAKGNILERFSAQQFPDLHSELNLSSLELGDSALYFCASSLSGHTGELFFGEGSRLTVL.

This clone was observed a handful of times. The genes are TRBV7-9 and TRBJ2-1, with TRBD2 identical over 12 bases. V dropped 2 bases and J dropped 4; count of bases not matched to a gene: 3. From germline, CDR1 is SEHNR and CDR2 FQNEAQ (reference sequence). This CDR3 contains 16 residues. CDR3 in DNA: TGTGCCAGCAGCTTACTAGCGGGAGGGCCGTACAATGAGCAGTTCTTC. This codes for CASSLLAGGPYNEQFF.

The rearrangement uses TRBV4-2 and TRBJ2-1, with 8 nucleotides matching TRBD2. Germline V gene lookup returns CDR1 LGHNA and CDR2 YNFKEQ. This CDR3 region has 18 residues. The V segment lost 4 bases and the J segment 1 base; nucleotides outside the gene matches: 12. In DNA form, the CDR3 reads TGTGCCAGCAGCCCCCCAGCGGGAGAGGGGAGATCCTACAATGAGCAGTTCTTC. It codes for CASSPPAGEGRSYNEQFF.

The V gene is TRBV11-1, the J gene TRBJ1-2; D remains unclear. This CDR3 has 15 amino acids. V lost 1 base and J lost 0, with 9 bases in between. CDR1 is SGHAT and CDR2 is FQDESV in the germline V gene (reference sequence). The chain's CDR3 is CASSLGYPTNYGYTF. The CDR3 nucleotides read TGTGCCAGCAGCTTAGGGTATCCAACTAACTATGGCTACACCTTC. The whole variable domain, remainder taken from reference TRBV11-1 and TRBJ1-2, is EAEVAQSPRYKITEKSQAVAFWCDPISGHATLYWYRQILGQGPELLVQFQDESVVDDSQLPKDRFSAERLKGVDSTLKIQPAELGDSAMYLCASSLGYPTNYGYTFGSGTRLTVV.

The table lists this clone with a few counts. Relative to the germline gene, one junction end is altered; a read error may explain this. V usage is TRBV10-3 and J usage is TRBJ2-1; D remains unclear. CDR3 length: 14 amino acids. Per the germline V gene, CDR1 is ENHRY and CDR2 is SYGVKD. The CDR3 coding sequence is TGTGCCAGCAGTTCTCCAAATGATCGTTCGGAGCAGTTCTTC. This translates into CASSSPNDRSEQFF.

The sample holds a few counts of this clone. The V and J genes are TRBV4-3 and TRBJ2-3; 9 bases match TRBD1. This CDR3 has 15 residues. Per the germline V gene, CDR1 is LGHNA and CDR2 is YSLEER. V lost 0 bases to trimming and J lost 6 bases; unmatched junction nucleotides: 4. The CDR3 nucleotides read TGCGCCAGCAGCCAAGAGGGACAGGGCTGGGATACGCAGTATTTT. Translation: CASSQEGQGWDTQYF.

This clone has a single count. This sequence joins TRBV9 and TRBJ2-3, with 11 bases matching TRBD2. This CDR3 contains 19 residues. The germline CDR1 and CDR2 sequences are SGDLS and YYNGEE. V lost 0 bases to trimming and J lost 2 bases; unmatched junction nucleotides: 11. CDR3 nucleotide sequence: TGTGCCAGCAGCGTAGCTACTGGGACTAGCGGTACACACACAGATACGCAGTATTTT. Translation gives CASSVATGTSGTHTDTQYF.

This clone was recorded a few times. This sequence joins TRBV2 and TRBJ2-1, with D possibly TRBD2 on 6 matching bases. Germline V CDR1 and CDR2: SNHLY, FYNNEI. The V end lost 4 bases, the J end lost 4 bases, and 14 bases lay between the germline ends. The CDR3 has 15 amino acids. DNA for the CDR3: TGTGCCAGCAGTGGTGCGGGGTTGGGGTACAATGAGCAGTTCTTC. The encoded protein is CASSGAGLGYNEQFF.

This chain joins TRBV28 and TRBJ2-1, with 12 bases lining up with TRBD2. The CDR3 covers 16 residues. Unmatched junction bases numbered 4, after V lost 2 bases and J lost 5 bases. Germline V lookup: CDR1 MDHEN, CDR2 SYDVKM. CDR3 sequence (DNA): TGTGCCAGCAGTTTACTCCTAGCGGGAGGGAACAATGAGCAGTTCTTC. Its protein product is CASSLLLAGGNNEQFF.

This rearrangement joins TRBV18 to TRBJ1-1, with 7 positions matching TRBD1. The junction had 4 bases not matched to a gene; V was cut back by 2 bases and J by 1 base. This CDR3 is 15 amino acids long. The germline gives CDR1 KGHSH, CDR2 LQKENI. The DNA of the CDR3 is TGTGCCAGCTCACCAGGCAGGACAGGGAACACTGAAGCTTTCTTT. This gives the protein CASSPGRTGNTEAFF.

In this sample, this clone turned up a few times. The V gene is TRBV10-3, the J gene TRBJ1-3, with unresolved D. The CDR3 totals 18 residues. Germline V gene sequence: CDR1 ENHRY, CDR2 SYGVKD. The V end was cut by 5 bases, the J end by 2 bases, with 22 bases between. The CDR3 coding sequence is TGTGCCATCAGTCGCCCTCCCGATCGGGAGCCCACTGGAAACACCATATATTTT. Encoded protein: CAISRPPDREPTGNTIYF.

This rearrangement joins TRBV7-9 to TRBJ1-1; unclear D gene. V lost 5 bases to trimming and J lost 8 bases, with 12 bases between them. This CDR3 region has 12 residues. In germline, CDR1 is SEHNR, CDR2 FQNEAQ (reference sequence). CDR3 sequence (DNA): TGTGCCAGCAGCCCCAAGGGCTTCGAAGCTTTCTTT. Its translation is CASSPKGFEAFF. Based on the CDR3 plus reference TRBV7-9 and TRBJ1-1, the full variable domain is DTGVSQNPRHKITKRGQNVTFRCDPISEHNRLYWYRQTLGQGPEFLTYFQNEAQLEKSRLLSDRFSAERPKGSFSTLEIQRTEQGDSAMYLCASSPKGFEAFFGQGTRLTVV.